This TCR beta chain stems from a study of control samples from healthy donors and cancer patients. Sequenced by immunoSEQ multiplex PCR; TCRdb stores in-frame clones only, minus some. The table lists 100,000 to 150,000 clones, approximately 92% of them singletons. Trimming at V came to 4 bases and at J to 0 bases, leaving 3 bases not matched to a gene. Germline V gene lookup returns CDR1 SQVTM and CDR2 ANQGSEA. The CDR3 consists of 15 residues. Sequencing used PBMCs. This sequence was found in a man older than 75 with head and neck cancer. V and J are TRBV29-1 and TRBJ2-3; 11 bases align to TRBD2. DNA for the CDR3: TGCAGCGTTGTGGGGACTAGCGGAAGCACAGATACGCAGTATTTT. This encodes CSVVGTSGSTDTQYF.